Below, 12 T cell receptor beta chains from the same sample are listed, as sequenced in a study of blood T cells in healthy people across ages. A second about 6 to 12 cycle PCR used barcoded and J-beta primers. TCRdb ran MiXCR on the 5' RACE reads and lists one entry per CDR3 protein. The sample has about 780,000 distinct CDR3 sequences; less than 60% are singletons. Sample: blood. These receptors were obtained from an older man in good health.

This clonotype has just a few counts. This sequence joins TRBV6-6 and TRBJ2-7; the D is unclear. The germline V gene has CDR1 MNHNY and CDR2 SVGAGI (reference sequence). Trimming took 8 bases from V and 5 from J, leaving 7 bases between them. There are 10 residues in the CDR3. CDR3: CASGDNEQYF. Here the CDR3 DNA reads TGTGCCAGCGGGGATAACGAGCAGTACTTC.

The J gene is TRBJ2-5, the V gene TRBV4-1; D is uncertain. Germline loops: CDR1 MGHRA, CDR2 YSYEKL. The V and J ends lost 2 bases and 5 bases respectively, with 6 bases between them. The CDR3 covers 12 residues. CDR3 DNA: TGCGCCAGCAGCCAACCGTATGAGACCCAGTACTTC. It is translated as CASSQPYETQYF.

The rearrangement uses TRBV20-1 and TRBJ2-1; TRBD2 matches 8 bases. Trimming took 1 base from V and 9 from J; bases not matched to a gene: 8. Germline CDR1 is DFQATT and CDR2 is SNEGSKA (reference sequence). The CDR3 is 14 amino acids. In DNA, the CDR3 is TGCAGTGCTAGAGCCGGGAGGGGGTGGGGTGAGCAGTTCTTC. Amino acid sequence: CSARAGRGWGEQFF.

The chain recombines TRBV20-1 with TRBJ2-3; D gene ambiguous. Germline V gene lookup returns CDR1 DFQATT and CDR2 SNEGSKA (reference sequence). The CDR3 covers 12 residues. V lost 6 bases to trimming and J lost 4 bases, with 11 bases between them. CDR3 protein: CSATGGADTQYF. CDR3 bases: TGCAGTGCGACGGGCGGCGCAGATACGCAGTATTTT.

This clonotype was observed many times. In DNA, the CDR3 is TGTGCCAGCAGCCCTCTCTCTAGCACAGATACGCAGTATTTT. Its translation is CASSPLSSTDTQYF. The rearrangement joins TRBV7-2 to TRBJ2-3; D ambiguous. V was trimmed by 5 bases and J by 0 bases, leaving 9 bases between them. The CDR3 length is 14 residues. Germline V lookup: CDR1 SGHTA, CDR2 FQGNSA.

The chain employs TRBV5-1 and TRBJ2-6, with TRBD2 identical over 10 bases. V was pared by 2 bases and J by 2 bases, with 13 bases of the junction left unmatched. Germline assignment: CDR1 SGHRS and CDR2 YFSETQ. This CDR3 region has 20 residues. CDR3 DNA sequence: TGCGCCAGCAGCTTCACGCCGTTAGCGGGAGGTGCGACTGGGGCCAACGTCCTGACTTTC. This encodes CASSFTPLAGGATGANVLTF.

V usage is TRBV7-2 and J usage is TRBJ2-5; 10 bases are a match to TRBD2. V dropped 2 bases and J dropped 5; count of bases not matched to a gene: 5. CDR1 and CDR2 (germline): SGHTA, FQGNSA. CDR3 length: 15 amino acids. The CDR3 DNA reads as TGTGCCAGCAGCTTAAAGAGCGGGAGGGTTGAGACCCAGTACTTC. This gives the protein CASSLKSGRVETQYF.

A few counts support this clonotype. The rearrangement joins TRBV9 to TRBJ2-7; weak D call: TRBD2 (5 bases). Per the germline V gene, CDR1 is SGDLS and CDR2 is YYNGEE. Between the trimmed V and J ends, which lost 4 bases and 5 bases, there was a span of 19 bases. The CDR3 is 15 amino acids. For the CDR3, the DNA is TGTGCCAGCAGCCGGGATGGAAAAGACTACGACGAGCAGTACTTC. Protein product: CASSRDGKDYDEQYF.

This chain links TRBV21-1 with TRBJ2-4; the D segment call TRBD1 is taken from the table without a DNA check. TRBV21-1 is listed as a pseudogene. The CDR3 consists of 14 residues. CDR3 region: CASCSGTGGDEQYF. The CDR3 nucleotides are TGTGCCAGCTGTTCCGGGACAGGGGGGGATGAGCAGTACTTC.

The chain employs TRBV7-8 and TRBJ2-1, with 8 bases identical to TRBD2. This CDR3 region has 17 residues. V gave up 1 base and J gave up 8 bases; unmatched junction bases: 13. The V gene's germline CDR1 is SGHVS and CDR2 FQNEAQ. CDR3 nucleotides: TGTGCCAGCAGCTTAGAAGGCGGGAGGCCCTCTACCGATGAGCAGTTCTTC. This encodes CASSLEGGRPSTDEQFF.

The chain is built from TRBV25-1 and TRBJ1-4; 7 nucleotides agree with TRBD1. This CDR3 is built from 17 residues. Losses at the gene ends were 7 bases for V and 0 bases for J; bases not matched to a gene: 11. CDR1 MGHDK and CDR2 SYGVNS come from the germline V gene. The CDR3 DNA reads TGTGCCAGCAAACCAGGGGGGACTTCAGCAACTAATGAAAAACTGTTTTTT. This gives the protein CASKPGGTSATNEKLFF.

The CDR3 loop is CASSGRLAGSGNEQFF. The CDR3 bases are TGTGCCAGCAGTGGGCGCCTAGCGGGATCGGGCAATGAGCAGTTCTTC. The V gene is TRBV6-1, the J gene TRBJ2-1; 9 nucleotides line up with TRBD2. The ends lost 4 bases at V and 6 bases at J; junction bases unmatched: 10. Per the germline V gene, CDR1 is MNHNS and CDR2 is SASEGT. The CDR3 consists of 16 residues.